This TCR beta chain was captured in a study of T-cell memory formation after mild COVID-19. The CDR3 is made up of 16 amino acids. The J segment lost 1 base and the V segment lost 4 bases, leaving 6 bases of the junction unmatched. Germline V lookup: CDR1 SNHLY, CDR2 FYNNEI. TCRdb itself ran the 5' RACE reads through MiXCR, one entry per CDR3 protein. The sample yields fewer than 650,000 distinct CDR3 sequences, 17% seen once. There are a few counts of this clonotype. Sequencing was performed on PBMCs or a T cell subset sorted from them (not recorded which). The origin of this receptor is an adult woman who had mild COVID-19 (a few samples of this study predate the infection). Cell type and time point are not known. V and J are TRBV2 and TRBJ1-3, with 8 bases fitting TRBD1. The CDR3 nucleotides are TGTGCCAGCAGTGGAGCAAGACAGGGGTCTGGAAACACCATATATTTT. It yields the protein CASSGARQGSGNTIYF.